The subject of this entry is one TCR beta chain. Assay used: immunoSEQ multiplex PCR; TCRdb lists only in-frame clones, some missing. The data show hundreds of thousands of clones, about 93% seen once. The sample belongs to a study of blood T cell repertoires in COVID-19. Study-level information: In each case, the material was cDNA or gDNA derived from T cells, B-cell-depleted T cells, or PBMCs.

Trimming took off 6 bases at V and 5 bases at J, with 19 bases between the two ends. CDR3 size: 15 residues. CDR1 is MNHEY, CDR2 SMNVEV, per germline (reference sequence). Sequencing was carried out using peripheral blood. This clonotype was obtained from a man in his sixties with COVID-19, enrolled during active disease. The chain carries TRBV27 and TRBJ1-2; TRBD1 is a possible D gene (6 bases). In nucleotides, the CDR3 is TGTGCCAGCAGGGTCGCGGGGGGCAACGTTTATGGCTACACCTTC. Translation: CASRVAGGNVYGYTF.